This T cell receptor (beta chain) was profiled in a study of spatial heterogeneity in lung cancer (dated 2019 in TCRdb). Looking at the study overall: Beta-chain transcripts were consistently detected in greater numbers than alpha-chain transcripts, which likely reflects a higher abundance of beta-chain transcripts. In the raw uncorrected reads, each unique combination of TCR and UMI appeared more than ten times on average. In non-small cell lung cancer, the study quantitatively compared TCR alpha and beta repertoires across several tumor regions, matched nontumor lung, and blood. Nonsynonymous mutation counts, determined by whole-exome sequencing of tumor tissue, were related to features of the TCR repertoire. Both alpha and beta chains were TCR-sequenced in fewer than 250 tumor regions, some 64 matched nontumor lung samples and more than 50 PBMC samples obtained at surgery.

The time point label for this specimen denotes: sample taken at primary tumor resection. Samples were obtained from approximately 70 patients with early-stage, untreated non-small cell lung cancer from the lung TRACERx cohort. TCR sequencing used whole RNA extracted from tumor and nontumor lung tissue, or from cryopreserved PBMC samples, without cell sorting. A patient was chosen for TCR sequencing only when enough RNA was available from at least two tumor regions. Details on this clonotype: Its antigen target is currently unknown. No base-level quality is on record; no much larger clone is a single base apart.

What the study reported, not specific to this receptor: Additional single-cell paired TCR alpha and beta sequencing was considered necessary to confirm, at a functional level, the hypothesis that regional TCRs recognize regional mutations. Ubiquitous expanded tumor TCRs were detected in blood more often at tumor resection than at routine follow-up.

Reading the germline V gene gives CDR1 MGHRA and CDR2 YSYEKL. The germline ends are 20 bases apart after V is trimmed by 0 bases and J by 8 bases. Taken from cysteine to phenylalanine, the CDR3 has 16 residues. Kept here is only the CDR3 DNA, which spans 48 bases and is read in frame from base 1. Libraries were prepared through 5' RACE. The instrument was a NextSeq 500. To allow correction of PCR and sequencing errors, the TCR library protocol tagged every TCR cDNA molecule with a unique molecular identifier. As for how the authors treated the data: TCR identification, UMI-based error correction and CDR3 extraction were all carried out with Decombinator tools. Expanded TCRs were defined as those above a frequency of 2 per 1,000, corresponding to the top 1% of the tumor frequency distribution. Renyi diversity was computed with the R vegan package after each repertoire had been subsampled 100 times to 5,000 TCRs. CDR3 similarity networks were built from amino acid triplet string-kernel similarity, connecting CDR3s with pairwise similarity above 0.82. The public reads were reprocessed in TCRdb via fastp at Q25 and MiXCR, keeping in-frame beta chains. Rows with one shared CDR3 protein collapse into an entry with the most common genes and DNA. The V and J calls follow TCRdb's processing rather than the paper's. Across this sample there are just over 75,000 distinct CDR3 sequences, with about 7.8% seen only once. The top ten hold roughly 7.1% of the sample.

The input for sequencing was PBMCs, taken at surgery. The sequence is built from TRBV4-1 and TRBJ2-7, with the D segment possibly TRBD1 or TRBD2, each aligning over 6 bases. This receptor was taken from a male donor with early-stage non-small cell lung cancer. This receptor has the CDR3 CASSQDSSWQGRQQYF. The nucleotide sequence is TGCGCCAGCAGCCAAGATAGTAGCTGGCAGGGGAGGCAGCAGTACTTC.